Below, 31 T cell receptor beta chains from the same sample are listed, as sequenced in a study of CD8 T cells in ankylosing spondylitis. Points from the study as a whole: For ankylosing spondylitis blood, a TCR beta motif of under 10 highly homologous variants appeared characteristic.

The antigens for these receptors are not known. Each CDR3 protein gets one entry after TCRdb re-called the 5' RACE reads with MiXCR. The sample has 670,000 or so distinct CDR3 sequences, about 20% seen once. What was sequenced was blood, either unsorted or a sorted T cell fraction (not recorded which). The receptors stem from a male donor with ankylosing spondylitis.

The count of this clonotype is one. The chain carries TRBV27 and TRBJ2-7, with 10 bases that match TRBD2. Germline V gene sequence: CDR1 MNHEY, CDR2 SMNVEV (reference sequence). This CDR3 region has 15 residues. V dropped 5 bases and J dropped 1; count of bases not matched to a gene: 5. This chain's CDR3 is CASSTPSGRSYEQYF. CDR3 in DNA: TGTGCCAGCAGTACCCCTAGCGGGAGATCCTACGAGCAGTACTTC.

This clonotype was counted a few times. This chain joins TRBV6-2 or TRBV6-3 and TRBJ2-7; D gene uncertain. Germline CDR1 MNHEY, CDR2 SVGEGT. CDR3 length: 14 residues. Trimming removed 0 bases at V and 3 bases at J, with 9 bases between. This CDR3 reads CASSYSAGYYEQYF. The CDR3 DNA reads TGTGCCAGCAGTTACTCGGCTGGCTACTACGAGCAGTACTTC.

This rearrangement joins TRBV7-9 to TRBJ1-2; TRBD1 agrees at 11 bases. V shed 5 bases, J shed 4 bases, and the junction held 12 bases outside the gene matches. Germline loops: CDR1 SEHNR, CDR2 FQNEAQ (reference sequence). The CDR3 covers 17 residues. CDR3: CASSPLFRDRGAYGYTF. CDR3 bases: TGTGCCAGCAGCCCCCTGTTTCGGGACAGGGGGGCCTATGGCTACACCTTC.

The rearrangement joins TRBV5-1 to TRBJ1-1; possible D gene TRBD1, 6 bases. Trimming shortened V by 4 bases and J by 1 base, and 14 bases separated the two germline ends. CDR1 and CDR2 from the germline V gene are SGHRS and YFSETQ. The CDR3 extends over 15 amino acids. CDR3 sequence reads: CASSPAPGENTEAFF. The CDR3, as DNA: TGCGCCAGCAGCCCAGCCCCAGGGGAGAACACTGAAGCTTTCTTT.

This clonotype was recorded once. The genes are TRBV12-3 or TRBV12-4 and TRBJ2-2; TRBD2 aligns across 9 bases. The CDR3 sequence is 17 residues long. The J segment lost 6 bases and the V segment lost 6 bases, leaving 14 bases of the junction unmatched. CDR3 sequence: CASSRHPGLAGPGELFF. The CDR3 DNA sequence: TGTGCCAGCAGCCGACACCCGGGACTAGCTGGTCCCGGGGAGCTGTTTTTT.

The chain uses TRBV20-1 and TRBJ2-3, with 8 bases lining up with TRBD1. The CDR3 sequence is 15 residues long. Per germline, CDR1 DFQATT and CDR2 SNEGSKA (reference sequence). The V gene end was trimmed by 6 bases and the J gene end by 3 bases; junction bases not matched to a gene: 11. This CDR3 is CSAPSRTGSTDTQYF. The CDR3 DNA reads as TGCAGTGCCCCTTCTAGGACAGGGAGTACAGATACGCAGTATTTT.

The chain combines TRBV12-3 or TRBV12-4 with TRBJ2-1; the match to TRBD2 covers 10 bases. V gave up 7 bases and J gave up 7 bases; unmatched junction bases: 4. The length of the CDR3 is 13 residues. CDR3 nucleotides: TGTGCCAGCACCTTACTAGCGGGGAATGAGCAGTTCTTC. Amino acid sequence: CASTLLAGNEQFF.

There are a few counts of this clonotype. This sequence joins TRBV6-1 and TRBJ2-2; 10 bases agree with TRBD2. The length of the CDR3 is 17 residues. V lost 6 bases to trimming and J lost 4 bases; unmatched junction nucleotides: 11. Looked up from germline, CDR1 is MNHNS and CDR2 is SASEGT. CDR3 DNA sequence: TGTGCCAGCAGCCCGAGAGCGGGAGGGCCGAGCACCGGGGAGCTGTTTTTT. Its protein product is CASSPRAGGPSTGELFF.

This clonotype was observed a few times. V usage is TRBV18 and J usage is TRBJ2-2, with 7 nucleotides matching TRBD2. This CDR3 has 16 amino acids. CDR1 KGHSH and CDR2 LQKENI come from the germline V gene. V shed 2 bases and J 1 base; nucleotides not matched to a gene: 4. The CDR3 spells CASSPTSSGNTGELFF. The CDR3 DNA follows: TGTGCCAGCTCACCAACGTCTAGCGGGAACACCGGGGAGCTGTTTTTT.

This clonotype was counted a few times. The genes are TRBV12-3 or TRBV12-4 and TRBJ2-7; D may be TRBD1 (6 bases). Trimming took 3 bases from V and 0 from J, leaving 12 bases between them. This CDR3 has 15 residues. This chain's CDR3 is CASSFGQTGSYEQYF. The CDR3 nucleotides read TGTGCCAGCAGTTTCGGACAGACCGGCTCCTACGAGCAGTACTTC.

The chain links TRBV29-1 to TRBJ2-3; D is possibly TRBD1 (5 bases). V shed 5 bases and J shed 0 bases, with 15 bases lying between them. The CDR3 has 15 residues. The germline CDR1 and CDR2 sequences are SQVTM and ANQGSEA. CDR3 DNA sequence: TGCAGCGTTATCCAGGGCGAAGGAAGCACAGATACGCAGTATTTT. Translating gives CSVIQGEGSTDTQYF.

The chain combines TRBV12-3 or TRBV12-4 with TRBJ2-7; 10 nucleotides line up with TRBD2. The V segment lost 5 bases and the J segment 2 bases; nucleotides outside the gene matches: 6. The CDR3 loop spans 15 amino acids. DNA for the CDR3: TGTGCCAGCAGTCCATCTAGCGGGGGCCCCTACGAGCAGTACTTC. Protein product: CASSPSSGGPYEQYF.

The chain is built from TRBV20-1 and TRBJ2-1, with a possible D match to TRBD1 (6 bases). Between the trimmed V and J ends, which lost 6 bases and 4 bases, there was a span of 19 bases. CDR1 and CDR2 (germline): DFQATT, SNEGSKA (reference sequence). The CDR3 is 15 amino acids. The CDR3 nucleotides are TGCAGTGCAACCCGGAAGCAGGGGAAGTACAATGAGCAGTTCTTC. Protein product: CSATRKQGKYNEQFF.

The chain has TRBV7-2 and TRBJ2-2; D is undetermined. The CDR3 is made up of 16 amino acids. Trimming took off 5 bases at V and 2 bases at J, with 15 bases between the two ends. CDR1 and CDR2 (germline): SGHTA, FQGNSA. CDR3 DNA sequence: TGTGCCAGCAGCCCCCCTTGGCCGGACAACACCGGGGAGCTGTTTTTT. As protein: CASSPPWPDNTGELFF. Based on the CDR3 plus reference TRBV7-2 and TRBJ2-2, the full variable domain is GAGVSQSPSNKVTEKGKDVELRCDPISGHTALYWYRQSLGQGLEFLIYFQGNSAPDKSGLPSDRFSAERTGGSVSTLTIQRTQQEDSAVYLCASSPPWPDNTGELFFGEGSRLTVL.

This clonotype appeared a few times. The chain recombines TRBV20-1 with TRBJ1-3; D is ambiguous. The CDR3 totals 13 residues. CDR1 is DFQATT, CDR2 SNEGSKA, per germline (reference sequence). Trimming took off 5 bases at V and 0 bases at J, with 8 bases between the two ends. This CDR3 reads CSAGRVSGNTIYF. CDR3 in DNA: TGCAGTGCTGGCCGGGTCTCTGGAAACACCATATATTTT.

The chain links TRBV5-1 to TRBJ2-7, with 8 bases matching TRBD1. The CDR3 length is 15 residues. The J segment lost 5 bases and the V segment lost 0 bases, leaving 7 bases of the junction unmatched. From germline, CDR1 is SGHRS and CDR2 YFSETQ. CDR3 protein: CASSLVQGAGNEQYF. As DNA, the CDR3 is TGCGCCAGCAGCTTGGTCCAGGGGGCGGGAAACGAGCAGTACTTC.

V gene TRBV5-1 combines with J gene TRBJ2-3, with TRBD2 identical over 13 bases. The trim removed 4 bases at V and 4 bases at J, leaving 6 bases unmatched. From germline, CDR1 is SGHRS and CDR2 YFSETQ. The CDR3 covers 16 residues. The CDR3 nucleotides are TGCGCCAGCAGCCCGACTAGCGGGGGGCCCCCAGATACGCAGTATTTT. Translating it yields CASSPTSGGPPDTQYF.

The chain combines TRBV10-3 with TRBJ2-3; no definite D call. Germline-derived CDR1 and CDR2 are ENHRY and SYGVKD. The CDR3 is 12 residues long. The V end was cut by 2 bases, the J end by 6 bases, with 6 bases between. CDR3 protein: CAISEPPDTQYF. The CDR3 nucleotides are TGTGCCATCAGTGAGCCCCCGGATACGCAGTATTTT.

The table lists this clonotype with a few counts. The CDR3 reads CAIRGQWMNTEAFF. The DNA of the CDR3 is TGTGCCATCAGGGGACAGTGGATGAACACTGAAGCTTTCTTT. V is TRBV10-3 and J is TRBJ1-1; TRBD1 agrees at 7 bases. V was clipped by 6 bases and J by 0 bases; unmatched bases: 4. This CDR3 has 14 amino acids. Germline V gene sequence: CDR1 ENHRY, CDR2 SYGVKD.

The V call is TRBV27, the J call TRBJ2-3; D not resolved. V was pared by 5 bases and J by 1 base, with 13 bases between. Germline V CDR1 and CDR2: MNHEY, SMNVEV (reference sequence). The CDR3 is made up of 15 amino acids. CDR3 DNA: TGTGCCAGCAGTCCCCTCCCTTTTCGCACAGATACGCAGTATTTT. The encoded protein is CASSPLPFRTDTQYF.

In this sample, this clonotype turned up many times. The rearrangement uses TRBV12-3 or TRBV12-4 and TRBJ2-7, with D perhaps matching TRBD1 (6 bases). Trimming cost V 4 bases and J 1 base, with 11 bases left between them. This CDR3 is 14 amino acids long. DNA for the CDR3: TGTGCCAGCAGTTACGACAGGCGGTCCTACGAGCAGTACTTC. Translation: CASSYDRRSYEQYF.

This clonotype was seen a handful of times. V usage is TRBV12-3 or TRBV12-4 and J usage is TRBJ1-2; D not certain. The CDR3 runs to 12 residues. V dropped 2 bases and J dropped 9 bases, with 10 bases sitting between them. The CDR3 region has the DNA TGTGCCAGCAGTTTAAGAGAAGACAGCTACACCTTC. It is translated as CASSLREDSYTF.

This clonotype was seen a handful of times. The chain joins TRBV6-5 to TRBJ1-1; D is unclear. Germline V gives CDR1 MNHEY, CDR2 SVGAGI. This CDR3 has 15 residues. With 0 bases removed from V and 1 base from J, the gap between germline ends came to 9 bases. CDR3 protein: CASSYSAGSNTEAFF. The CDR3 DNA sequence: TGTGCCAGCAGTTACTCTGCGGGGTCGAACACTGAAGCTTTCTTT.

This clonotype showed up just a few times. The genes are TRBV28 and TRBJ2-7; 8 bases map to TRBD2. The CDR3 covers 15 residues. Germline assignment: CDR1 MDHEN and CDR2 SYDVKM. V trimming: 6 bases; J trimming: 3 bases; junction bases outside the gene matches: 10. The CDR3 loop reads CASSRGGTTVYEQYF. The CDR3 nucleotides read TGTGCCAGCAGCCGGGGGGGGACCACCGTCTACGAGCAGTACTTC.

CDR3 residues: CASSVAVTGPETQYF. CDR3 nucleotides: TGTGCCAGCAGCGTAGCGGTGACAGGGCCAGAGACCCAGTACTTC. The chain combines TRBV9 with TRBJ2-5; 7 bases are shared with TRBD1. The trim removed 0 bases at V and 4 bases at J, leaving 6 bases unmatched. The CDR3 spans 15 residues. The germline CDR1 and CDR2 sequences are SGDLS and YYNGEE.

This clonotype was counted a few times. In DNA form, the CDR3 reads TGCGCCAGCAGGGTCCGGACAGGGCCGGGAGATACGCAGTATTTT. It is translated as CASRVRTGPGDTQYF. The rearrangement links TRBV5-1 to TRBJ2-3; TRBD1 matches 8 bases. Germline values: CDR1 SGHRS, CDR2 YFSETQ. The CDR3 runs to 15 residues. After removal of 5 bases from V and 5 bases from J, the junction contained 10 bases not matched to a gene.

This clonotype was recorded a few times. The V gene is TRBV9, the J gene TRBJ2-3, with TRBD2 as a possible D gene (5 bases). The CDR3 totals 14 residues. The germline V gene encodes CDR1 SGDLS and CDR2 YYNGEE. V lost 4 bases to trimming and J lost 5 bases, with 14 bases between them. Written as DNA, the CDR3 is TGTGCCAGCAGCTCAGAGAGGGTGAGAGATACGCAGTATTTT. Translated, it gives CASSSERVRDTQYF.

The chain joins TRBV19 to TRBJ1-2; no reliable D call. The CDR3 has 14 residues. Germline V gene data show CDR1 as LNHDA and CDR2 as SQIVND (reference sequence). Trimming removed 1 base at V and 2 bases at J, with 8 bases between. The CDR3 loop is CASSIGTENYGYTF. In nucleotides, the CDR3 is TGTGCCAGTAGTATAGGTACGGAGAACTATGGCTACACCTTC.

This chain joins TRBV9 and TRBJ1-3, with TRBD1 matching 7 bases. The germline gives CDR1 SGDLS, CDR2 YYNGEE. The CDR3 runs 17 residues. The J segment lost 0 bases and the V segment lost 4 bases, leaving 10 bases of the junction unmatched. The CDR3 reads CASSPRDSRSSGNTIYF. The CDR3 nucleotides read TGTGCCAGCAGCCCCCGGGACAGCCGGAGCTCTGGAAACACCATATATTTT.

This clonotype was picked up a small number of times. The V and J genes are TRBV29-1 and TRBJ2-7, with D perhaps assigned TRBD1 or TRBD2 (5 bases each). Deletions cut 0 bases from V and 1 base from J, with 13 bases between. The CDR3 is 15 residues long. CDR1 and CDR2 (germline): SQVTM, ANQGSEA. DNA for the CDR3: TGCAGCGTTGAAGAAGTCCAGGGCGGGTCCTACGAGCAGTACTTC. Residues: CSVEEVQGGSYEQYF.

This clonotype came up a few times. The chain joins TRBV3-1 to TRBJ1-3; D gene unclear. CDR1 and CDR2 from the germline V gene are LGHDT and YNNKEL (reference sequence). V gave up 0 bases and J gave up 4 bases, with 16 bases separating them. The CDR3 is 17 residues long. DNA of the CDR3: TGTGCCAGCAGCCAAGATACGAGGGTCGTTGCGGGAAACACCATATATTTT. As protein: CASSQDTRVVAGNTIYF.